These 4 T cell receptor beta chains were all obtained from the same sample, sequenced in a study of T cells in Graves' hyperthyroidism and ophthalmopathy. Regions amplified from RNA transcripts were the TCR beta CDR3 regions. Initially, a first-round RT-PCR of the TCR CDR3 employed the HTBI primer set. TCRdb reanalysed the multiplex PCR reads using MiXCR and keeps one entry per CDR3 protein. This sample has some 400,000 distinct CDR3 sequences; roughly 13% occur once, and the top ten carry 11%. The sample taken for sequencing was blood. All receptors derive from a woman aged 55-70 years with Graves' hyperthyroidism.

This clonotype was seen repeatedly, ten times or more. This chain links TRBV24-1 with TRBJ1-2; perhaps TRBD1 as D (5 bases). V was cut by 2 bases and J by 3 bases, with 18 bases left in between. The CDR3 totals 17 residues. CDR1 KGHDR and CDR2 SFDVKD come from the germline V gene. The CDR3 DNA sequence: TGTGCCACCAGTGATTCCCCGGGACTCCAGACCGACTATGGCTACACCTTC. Amino acids: CATSDSPGLQTDYGYTF.

There are many counts of this clonotype. The chain is built from TRBV15 and TRBJ2-7; TRBD1 matches 12 bases. The germline CDR1 and CDR2 sequences are LNHNV and YYDKDF (reference sequence). The CDR3 covers 16 residues. V shed 2 bases, J shed 9 bases, and the junction held 11 bases outside the gene matches. The CDR3 region is CATSRPGTGGSRWQYF. DNA for the CDR3: TGTGCCACCAGCAGACCCGGGACAGGGGGCTCCCGGTGGCAGTACTTC.

This clonotype has a handful of counts. This chain joins TRBV11-2 and TRBJ1-4, with 7 bases that match TRBD1. The CDR3 has 13 amino acids. Trimming cost V 8 bases and J 7 bases; bases outside gene matches: 7. The V gene's germline CDR1 is SGHAT and CDR2 FQNNGV. The CDR3 bases are TGTGCCAGCGGGGACAGCGGGGTTGAAAAACTGTTTTTT. This encodes CASGDSGVEKLFF.

The chain is built from TRBV18 and TRBJ2-5; 8 bases line up with TRBD2. The CDR3 loop spans 16 amino acids. V was clipped by 3 bases and J by 2 bases; unmatched bases: 8. Germline CDR1 and CDR2: KGHSH and LQKENI. The CDR3 loop is CASSPLTGTRQETQYF. The CDR3 DNA sequence: TGTGCCAGCTCACCCCTGACCGGGACTAGGCAAGAGACCCAGTACTTC.